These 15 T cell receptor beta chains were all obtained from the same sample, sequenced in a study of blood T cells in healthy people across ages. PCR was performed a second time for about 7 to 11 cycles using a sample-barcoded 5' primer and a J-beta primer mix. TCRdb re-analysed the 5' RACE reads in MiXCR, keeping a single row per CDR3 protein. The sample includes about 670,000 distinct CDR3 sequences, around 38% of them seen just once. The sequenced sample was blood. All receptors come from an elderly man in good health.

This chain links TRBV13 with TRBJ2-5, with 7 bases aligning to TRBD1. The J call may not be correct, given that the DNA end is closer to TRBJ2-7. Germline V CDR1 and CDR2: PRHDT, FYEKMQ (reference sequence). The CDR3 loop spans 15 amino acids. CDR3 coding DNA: TGTGCCAGCAGCTTAGGCCTAAGGACAGGCAACGAGCAGTACTTC. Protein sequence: CASSLGLRTGNEQYF.

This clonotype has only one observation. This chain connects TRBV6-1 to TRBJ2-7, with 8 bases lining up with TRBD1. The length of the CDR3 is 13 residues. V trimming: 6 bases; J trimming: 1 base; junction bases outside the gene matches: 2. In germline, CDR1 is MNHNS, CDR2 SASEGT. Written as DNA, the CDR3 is TGTGCCAGCAGGGACAGGGCTTCCTACGAGCAGTACTTC. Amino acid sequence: CASRDRASYEQYF.

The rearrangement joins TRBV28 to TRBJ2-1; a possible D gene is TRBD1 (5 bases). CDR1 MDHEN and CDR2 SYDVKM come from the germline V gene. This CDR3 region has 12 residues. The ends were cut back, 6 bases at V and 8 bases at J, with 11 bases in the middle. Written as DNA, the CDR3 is TGTGCCAGCAGAGCCAGGGTGGATGAGCAGTTCTTC. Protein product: CASRARVDEQFF.

The CDR3 is CASSPDRVVDTIYF. In DNA, the CDR3 is TGTGCCAGCAGCCCGGACAGGGTGGTGGACACCATATATTTT. This chain links TRBV7-9 with TRBJ1-3, with 8 bases aligning to TRBD1. Trimming at V came to 5 bases and at J to 8 bases, leaving 8 bases not matched to a gene. This CDR3 comprises 14 residues. Germline V gives CDR1 SEHNR, CDR2 FQNEAQ (reference sequence). Supplemented by reference TRBV7-9 and TRBJ1-3, the full variable domain reads DTGVSQNPRHKITKRGQNVTFRCDPISEHNRLYWYRQTLGQGPEFLTYFQNEAQLEKSRLLSDRFSAERPKGSFSTLEIQRTEQGDSAMYLCASSPDRVVDTIYFGEGSWLTVV.

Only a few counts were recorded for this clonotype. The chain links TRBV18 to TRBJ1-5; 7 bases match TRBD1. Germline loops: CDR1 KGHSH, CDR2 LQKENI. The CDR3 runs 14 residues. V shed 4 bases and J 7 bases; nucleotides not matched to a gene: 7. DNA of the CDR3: TGTGCCAGCTCACTGTCAGGGGGTCGGCAGCCCCAGCATTTT. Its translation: CASSLSGGRQPQHF.

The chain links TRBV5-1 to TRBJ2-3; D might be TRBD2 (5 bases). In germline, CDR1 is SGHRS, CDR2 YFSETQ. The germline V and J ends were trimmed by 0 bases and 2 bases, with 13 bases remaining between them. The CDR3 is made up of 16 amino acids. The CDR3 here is CASSLDVGSYTDTQYF. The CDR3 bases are TGCGCCAGCAGCTTGGATGTGGGGAGTTACACAGATACGCAGTATTTT.

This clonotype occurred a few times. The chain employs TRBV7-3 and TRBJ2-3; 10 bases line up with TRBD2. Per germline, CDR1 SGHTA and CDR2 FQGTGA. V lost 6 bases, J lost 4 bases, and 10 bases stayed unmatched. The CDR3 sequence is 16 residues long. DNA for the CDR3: TGTGCCAGCAGTAGGGCTAGCGGGAGTGGAGCAGATACGCAGTATTTT. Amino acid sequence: CASSRASGSGADTQYF. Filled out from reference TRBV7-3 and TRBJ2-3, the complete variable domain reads GAGVSQTPSNKVTEKGKYVELRCDPISGHTALYWYRQSLGQGPEFLIYFQGTGAADDSGLPNDRFFAVRPEGSVSTLKIQRTERGDSAVYLCASSRASGSGADTQYFGPGTRLTVL.

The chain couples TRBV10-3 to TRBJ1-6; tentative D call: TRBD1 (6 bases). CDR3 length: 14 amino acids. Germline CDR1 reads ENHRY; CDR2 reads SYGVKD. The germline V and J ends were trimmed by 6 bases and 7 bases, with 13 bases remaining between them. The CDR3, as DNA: TGTGCCATCAGGGGGGACACTCTAAATTCACCCCTCCACTTT. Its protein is CAIRGDTLNSPLHF.

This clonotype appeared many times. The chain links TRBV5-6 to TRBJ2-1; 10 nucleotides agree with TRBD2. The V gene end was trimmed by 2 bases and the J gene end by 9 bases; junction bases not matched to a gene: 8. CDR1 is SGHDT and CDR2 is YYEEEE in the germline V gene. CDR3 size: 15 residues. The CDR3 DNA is TGTGCCAGCAGCTTAGTAAGCGGGAGGGCCTGTGAGCAGTTCTTC. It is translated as CASSLVSGRACEQFF.

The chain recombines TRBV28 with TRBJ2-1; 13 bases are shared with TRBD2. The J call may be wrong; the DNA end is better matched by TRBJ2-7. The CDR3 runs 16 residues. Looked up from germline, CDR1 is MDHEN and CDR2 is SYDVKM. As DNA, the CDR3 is TGTGCCAGCAGTTTGGGGACTAGCGGGGTCTCCAATGAGCAGTACTTC. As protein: CASSLGTSGVSNEQYF.

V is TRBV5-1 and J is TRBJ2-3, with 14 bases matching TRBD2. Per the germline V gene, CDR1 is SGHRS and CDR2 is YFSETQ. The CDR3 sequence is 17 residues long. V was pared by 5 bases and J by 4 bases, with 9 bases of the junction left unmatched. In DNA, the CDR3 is TGCGCCAGCAGGGTAGGGACTAGCGGGAGAAGGGCAGATACGCAGTATTTT. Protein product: CASRVGTSGRRADTQYF.

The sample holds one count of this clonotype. This chain's CDR3 is CASSSGTLPYEQYF. The CDR3 DNA follows: TGCGCCAGCAGCTCCGGGACACTACCCTACGAGCAGTACTTC. The chain recombines TRBV5-1 with TRBJ2-7, with D possibly matching TRBD1 (6 bases). Trimming removed 3 bases at V and 2 bases at J, with 12 bases between. Germline loops: CDR1 SGHRS, CDR2 YFSETQ. This CDR3 region has 14 residues.

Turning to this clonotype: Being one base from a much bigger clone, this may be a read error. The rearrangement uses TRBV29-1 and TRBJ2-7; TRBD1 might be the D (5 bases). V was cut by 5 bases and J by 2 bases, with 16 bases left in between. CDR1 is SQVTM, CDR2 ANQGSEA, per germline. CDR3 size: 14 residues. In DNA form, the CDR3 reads TGCAGCGTTATGACAGAGTCTAATACCTACGAGCAGTACTTC. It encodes CSVMTESNTYEQYF.

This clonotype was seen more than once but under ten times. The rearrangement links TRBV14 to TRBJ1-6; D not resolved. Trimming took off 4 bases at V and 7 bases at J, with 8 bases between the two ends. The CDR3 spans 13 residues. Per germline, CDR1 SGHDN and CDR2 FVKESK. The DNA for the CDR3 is TGTGCCAGCAGCCCCACACGGAATTCACCCCTCCACTTT. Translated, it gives CASSPTRNSPLHF.

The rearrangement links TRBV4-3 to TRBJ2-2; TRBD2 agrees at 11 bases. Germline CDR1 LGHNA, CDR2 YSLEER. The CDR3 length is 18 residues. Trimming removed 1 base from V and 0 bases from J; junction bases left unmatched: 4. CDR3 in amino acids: CASSQATSGSANTGELFF. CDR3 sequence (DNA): TGCGCCAGCAGCCAAGCTACTAGCGGGAGTGCGAACACCGGGGAGCTGTTTTTT.